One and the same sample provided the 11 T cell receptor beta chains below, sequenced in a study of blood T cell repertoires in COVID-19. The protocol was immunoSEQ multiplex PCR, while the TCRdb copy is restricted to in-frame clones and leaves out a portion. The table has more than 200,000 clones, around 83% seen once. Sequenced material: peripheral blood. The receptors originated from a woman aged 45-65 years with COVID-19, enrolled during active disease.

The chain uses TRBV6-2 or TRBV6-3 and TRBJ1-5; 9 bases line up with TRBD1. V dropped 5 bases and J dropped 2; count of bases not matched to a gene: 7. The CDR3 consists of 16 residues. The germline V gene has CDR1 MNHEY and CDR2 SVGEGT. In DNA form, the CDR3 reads TGTGCCAGCAGTCCGGACAGGGGCTGGGGCAATCAGCCCCAGCATTTT. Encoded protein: CASSPDRGWGNQPQHF.

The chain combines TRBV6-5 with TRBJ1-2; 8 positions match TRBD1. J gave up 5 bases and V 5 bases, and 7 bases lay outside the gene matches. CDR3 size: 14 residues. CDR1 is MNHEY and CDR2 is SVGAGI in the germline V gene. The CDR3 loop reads CASSLGTGFYGYTF. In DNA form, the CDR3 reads TGTGCCAGCAGTCTTGGGACAGGCTTTTATGGCTACACCTTC.

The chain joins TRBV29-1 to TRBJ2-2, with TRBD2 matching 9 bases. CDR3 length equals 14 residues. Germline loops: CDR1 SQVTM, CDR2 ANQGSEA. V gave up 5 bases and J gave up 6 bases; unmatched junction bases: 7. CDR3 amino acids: CSVLRGGLSGELFF. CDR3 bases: TGCAGCGTTCTGCGGGGGGGATTGTCCGGGGAGCTGTTTTTT.

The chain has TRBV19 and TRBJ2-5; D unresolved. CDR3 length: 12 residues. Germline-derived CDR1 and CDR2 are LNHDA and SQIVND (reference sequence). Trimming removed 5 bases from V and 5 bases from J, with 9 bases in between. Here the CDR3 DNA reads TGTGCCAGTAGTGCGAGATGGGAGACCCAGTACTTC. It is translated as CASSARWETQYF.

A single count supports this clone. CDR3 nucleotides: TGTGCCAGCAGCTCTCAAGGACAGGGAGGAAACACCATATATTTT. The encoded protein is CASSSQGQGGNTIYF. The V gene is TRBV13, the J gene TRBJ1-3; 8 bases map to TRBD1. With 4 bases clipped from V and 4 bases from J, the junction kept 6 bases outside the gene matches. The length of the CDR3 is 15 residues. The germline CDR1 and CDR2 sequences are PRHDT and FYEKMQ (reference sequence).

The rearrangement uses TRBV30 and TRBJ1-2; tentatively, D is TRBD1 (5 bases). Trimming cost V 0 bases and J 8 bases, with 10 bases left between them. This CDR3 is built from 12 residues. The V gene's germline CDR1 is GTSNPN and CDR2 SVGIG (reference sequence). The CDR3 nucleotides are TGTGCCTGGAGTGTAAGGGGTGAGGGCTACACCTTC. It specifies CAWSVRGEGYTF.

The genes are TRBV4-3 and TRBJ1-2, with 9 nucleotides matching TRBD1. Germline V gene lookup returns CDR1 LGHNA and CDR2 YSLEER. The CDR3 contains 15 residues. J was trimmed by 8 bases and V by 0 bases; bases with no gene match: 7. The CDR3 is CASSQDGDRAGGYTF. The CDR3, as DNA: TGCGCCAGCAGCCAAGATGGGGACAGGGCGGGAGGCTACACCTTC.

The CDR3 protein is CASSRIQDSYEQYF. The DNA for the CDR3 is TGTGCCAGCAGCCGCATACAGGACTCCTACGAGCAGTACTTC. The J gene is TRBJ2-7, the V gene TRBV5-4, with D possibly matching TRBD1 (5 bases). The CDR3 consists of 14 residues. Trimming stripped 4 bases from V and 0 bases from J, with 11 bases between. In germline, CDR1 is SGHNT, CDR2 YYREEE (reference sequence).

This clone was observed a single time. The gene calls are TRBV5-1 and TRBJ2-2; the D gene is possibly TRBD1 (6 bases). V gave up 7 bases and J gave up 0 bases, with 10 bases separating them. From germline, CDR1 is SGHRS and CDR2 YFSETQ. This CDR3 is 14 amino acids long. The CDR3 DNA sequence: TGCGCCAGCTCTACAGGGACGAACACCGGGGAGCTGTTTTTT. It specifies CASSTGTNTGELFF.

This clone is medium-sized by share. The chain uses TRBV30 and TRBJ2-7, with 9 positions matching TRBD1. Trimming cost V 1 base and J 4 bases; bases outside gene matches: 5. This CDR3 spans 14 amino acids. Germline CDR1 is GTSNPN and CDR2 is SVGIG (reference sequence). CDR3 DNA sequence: TGTGCCTGGAGTGCCGGGACAGGGCTTTACGAGCAGTACGTC. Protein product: CAWSAGTGLYEQYV.

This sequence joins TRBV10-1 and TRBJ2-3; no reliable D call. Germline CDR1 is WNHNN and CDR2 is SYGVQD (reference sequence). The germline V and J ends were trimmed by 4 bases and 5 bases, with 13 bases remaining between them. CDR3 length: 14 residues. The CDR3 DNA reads TGCGCCAGCAGTGCGAAGACACCCGGAGATACGCAGTATTTT. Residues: CASSAKTPGDTQYF.